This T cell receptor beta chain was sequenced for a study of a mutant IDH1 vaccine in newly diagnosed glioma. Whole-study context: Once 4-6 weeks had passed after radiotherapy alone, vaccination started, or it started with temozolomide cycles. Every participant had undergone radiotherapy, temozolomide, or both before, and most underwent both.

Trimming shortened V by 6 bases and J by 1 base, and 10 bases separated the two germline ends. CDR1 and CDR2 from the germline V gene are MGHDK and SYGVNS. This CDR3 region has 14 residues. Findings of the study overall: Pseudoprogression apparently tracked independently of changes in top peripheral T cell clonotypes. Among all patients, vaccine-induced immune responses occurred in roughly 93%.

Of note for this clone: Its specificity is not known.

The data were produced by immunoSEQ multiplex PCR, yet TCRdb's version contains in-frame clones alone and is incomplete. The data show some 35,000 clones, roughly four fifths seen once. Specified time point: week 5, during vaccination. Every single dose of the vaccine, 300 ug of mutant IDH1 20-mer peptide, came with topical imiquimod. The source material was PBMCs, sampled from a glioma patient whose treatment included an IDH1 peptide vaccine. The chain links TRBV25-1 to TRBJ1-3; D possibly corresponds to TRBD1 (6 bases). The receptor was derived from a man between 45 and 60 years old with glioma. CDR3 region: CASRGGQSGNTIYF. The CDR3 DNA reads TGTGCCAGCAGGGGGGGGCAGTCTGGAAACACCATATATTTT.